These 32 T cell receptor beta chains came from one sample sequenced in a study of T cells in Graves' hyperthyroidism and ophthalmopathy. RNA transcripts gave rise to amplified TCR beta CDR3 regions. The HTBI primer set drove a first-round RT-PCR of the TCR CDR3. From the multiplex PCR reads, TCRdb called clonotypes with MiXCR, one entry per CDR3 protein. Of under 550,000 distinct CDR3 sequences listed, nearly 20% were seen once; the top ten hold approximately 50%. Source material: blood. The receptor source for this set is a man aged 40-50 years with Graves' ophthalmopathy.

In its sample, this clonotype was seen a few times. The rearrangement links TRBV20-1 to TRBJ1-4; 11 bases map to TRBD1. This CDR3 has 16 residues. Per germline, CDR1 DFQATT and CDR2 SNEGSKA (reference sequence). Germline trimming cut 4 bases from V and 7 bases from J; bases unmatched to any gene: 11. The CDR3 region has the DNA TGCAGTGCTACGCCCGGCCCCGGGACAGGGGGTGAAAAACTGTTTTTT. Its translation: CSATPGPGTGGEKLFF.

The chain joins TRBV7-9 to TRBJ2-7; 9 nucleotides agree with TRBD1. In germline, CDR1 is SEHNR, CDR2 FQNEAQ (reference sequence). Trimming at V came to 0 bases and at J to 5 bases, leaving 5 bases not matched to a gene. CDR3 size: 15 residues. CDR3 nucleotides: TGTGCCAGCAGCTTAGCGGGGACAGGGCGGCACGAGCAGTACTTC. Its translation: CASSLAGTGRHEQYF.

The V gene is TRBV9, the J gene TRBJ1-2; D ambiguous. Germline loops: CDR1 SGDLS, CDR2 YYNGEE. V lost 6 bases and J 6 bases, leaving 9 bases between the germline ends. The CDR3 runs to 11 residues. The CDR3 DNA reads TGTGCCAGCATGGGTGTCAATGGCTACACCTTC. This sequence encodes CASMGVNGYTF. The whole variable domain, remainder taken from reference TRBV9 and TRBJ1-2, is DSGVTQTPKHLITATGQRVTLRCSPRSGDLSVYWYQQSLDQGLQFLIQYYNGEERAKGNILERFSAQQFPDLHSELNLSSLELGDSALYFCASMGVNGYTFGSGTRLTVV.

This clonotype has only a few counts. V and J are TRBV5-1 and TRBJ2-5, with a weak D call TRBD2 (5 bases). The V gene's germline CDR1 is SGHRS and CDR2 YFSETQ. V lost 2 bases to trimming and J lost 5 bases, with 10 bases between them. This CDR3 spans 13 amino acids. Here the CDR3 reads CASSFRDRETQYF. As DNA, the CDR3 is TGCGCCAGCAGCTTCCGGGATAGGGAGACCCAGTACTTC. The variable domain in full, with the rest retrieved from reference TRBV5-1 and TRBJ2-5, is KAGVTQTPRYLIKTRGQQVTLSCSPISGHRSVSWYQQTPGQGLQFLFEYFSETQRNKGNFPGRFSGRQFSNSRSEMNVSTLELGDSALYLCASSFRDRETQYFGPGTRLLVL.

J is TRBJ2-2 and V is TRBV7-8; D is unclear. The germline V gene encodes CDR1 SGHVS and CDR2 FQNEAQ. Trimming removed 9 bases from V and 3 bases from J, with 14 bases in between. There are 14 residues in the CDR3. The CDR3 reads CASTLYWDTGELFF. DNA for the CDR3: TGTGCCAGTACCCTTTACTGGGACACCGGGGAGCTGTTTTTT.

The chain uses TRBV7-2 and TRBJ2-7; D may be TRBD1 (6 bases). V gave up 5 bases and J gave up 5 bases, with 19 bases separating them. CDR3 length equals 15 residues. Germline V gene data show CDR1 as SGHTA and CDR2 as FQGNSA. The CDR3 here is CASSQKQDSLDEQYF. CDR3 in DNA: TGTGCCAGCAGCCAAAAGCAGGACAGCCTGGACGAGCAGTACTTC.

This rearrangement joins TRBV28 to TRBJ2-7, with a tentative D call TRBD1 (6 bases). Between the trimmed V and J ends, which lost 6 bases and 6 bases, there was a span of 18 bases. CDR3 size: 14 residues. Germline V lookup: CDR1 MDHEN, CDR2 SYDVKM. The DNA for the CDR3 is TGTGCCAGCAGAAGGGCCAGGGGCAAGGGCGAGCAGTACTTC. Translation gives CASRRARGKGEQYF.

The chain employs TRBV20-1 and TRBJ2-7; 10 bases align to TRBD2. CDR1 and CDR2 from the germline V gene are DFQATT and SNEGSKA (reference sequence). CDR3 length: 15 residues. V shed 0 bases and J 6 bases; nucleotides not matched to a gene: 8. CDR3 coding DNA: TGCAGTGCTAGAGATACTAGCGGGGTTTCGGGCGAGCAGTACTTC. It is translated as CSARDTSGVSGEQYF.

The V gene is TRBV20-1, the J gene TRBJ2-7; 11 bases map to TRBD2. The CDR3 spans 16 residues. Germline V gives CDR1 DFQATT, CDR2 SNEGSKA (reference sequence). V was pared by 2 bases and J by 4 bases, with 10 bases of the junction left unmatched. CDR3 sequence reads: CSARSLLLAGDYEQYF. The CDR3 coding sequence is TGCAGTGCTAGAAGCCTATTACTAGCGGGAGATTACGAGCAGTACTTC.

This clonotype was seen a few times. The rearrangement uses TRBV9 and TRBJ2-3, with 8 positions matching TRBD2. Germline V gene data show CDR1 as SGDLS and CDR2 as YYNGEE. This CDR3 is built from 15 residues. V trimming: 0 bases; J trimming: 5 bases; junction bases outside the gene matches: 5. CDR3 in DNA: TGTGCCAGCAGCGTAGGGGTGGGGACTAGAGATACGCAGTATTTT. As protein: CASSVGVGTRDTQYF. Full variable domain (rest looked up from reference TRBV9 and TRBJ2-3): DSGVTQTPKHLITATGQRVTLRCSPRSGDLSVYWYQQSLDQGLQFLIQYYNGEERAKGNILERFSAQQFPDLHSELNLSSLELGDSALYFCASSVGVGTRDTQYFGPGTRLTVL.

In this sample, this clonotype turned up a few times. The rearrangement uses TRBV7-2 and TRBJ2-7; perhaps TRBD2 as D (7 bases). Germline V CDR1 and CDR2: SGHTA, FQGNSA. With 10 bases removed from V and 3 bases from J, the gap between germline ends came to 16 bases. The CDR3 is 13 residues long. This CDR3 is CATSEGGGYEQYF. CDR3 DNA sequence: TGTGCCACCTCGGAGGGGGGGGGCTACGAGCAGTACTTC. Full variable domain (rest looked up from reference TRBV7-2 and TRBJ2-7): GAGVSQSPSNKVTEKGKDVELRCDPISGHTALYWYRQSLGQGLEFLIYFQGNSAPDKSGLPSDRFSAERTGGSVSTLTIQRTQQEDSAVYLCATSEGGGYEQYFGPGTRLTVT.

This clonotype was recorded at least ten times. The V call is TRBV18, the J call TRBJ2-5, with D unclear. Germline CDR1 is KGHSH and CDR2 is LQKENI. The CDR3 extends over 13 amino acids. Trimming cost V 8 bases and J 2 bases, with 12 bases left between them. The CDR3, as DNA: TGTGCCAGCAGCCCGACTGTACAAGAGACCCAGTACTTC. It yields the protein CASSPTVQETQYF.

There are a few counts of this clonotype. V is TRBV6-1 and J is TRBJ1-1, with TRBD1 matching over 7 bases. Germline loops: CDR1 MNHNS, CDR2 SASEGT. The CDR3 has 12 residues. The V gene end was trimmed by 6 bases and the J gene end by 6 bases; junction bases not matched to a gene: 4. As DNA, the CDR3 is TGTGCCAGCAGCCAGACAGGGTCTGAAGCTTTCTTT. This sequence encodes CASSQTGSEAFF.

This clonotype was seen a handful of times. The rearrangement joins TRBV20-1 to TRBJ2-4, with 12 positions matching TRBD2. Looked up from germline, CDR1 is DFQATT and CDR2 is SNEGSKA (reference sequence). The CDR3 runs 16 residues. V lost 1 base and J lost 6; bases outside the gene matches: 7. The CDR3 sequence is CSARGQLAGGGNIQYF. As DNA, the CDR3 is TGCAGTGCTAGAGGCCAACTAGCGGGAGGTGGAAACATTCAGTACTTC.

J is TRBJ1-2 and V is TRBV6-1, with D unresolved. In germline, CDR1 is MNHNS, CDR2 SASEGT. V lost 1 base, J lost 9 bases, and 6 bases lay in between. This CDR3 comprises 11 residues. The CDR3 region is CASSEVTRYTF. The CDR3 DNA is TGTGCCAGCAGTGAAGTGACCCGCTACACCTTC.

The sample holds many counts of this clonotype. The chain uses TRBV3-1 and TRBJ2-3; 7 bases match TRBD1. Germline V gene data show CDR1 as LGHDT and CDR2 as YNNKEL (reference sequence). With V trimmed by 2 bases and J by 3 bases, 8 bases remained unmatched. The CDR3 covers 16 residues. The CDR3 sequence: CASSQSDRERTDTQYF. The CDR3 region has the DNA TGTGCCAGCAGCCAATCTGACAGGGAGAGGACAGATACGCAGTATTTT.

This clonotype was seen a handful of times. This sequence joins TRBV20-1 and TRBJ2-1; no reliable D call. V dropped 0 bases and J dropped 0 bases, with 15 bases sitting between them. The V gene's germline CDR1 is DFQATT and CDR2 SNEGSKA (reference sequence). The CDR3 has 17 amino acids. The CDR3 loop reads CSARDYMAASSYNEQFF. Here the CDR3 DNA reads TGCAGTGCTAGAGATTATATGGCGGCAAGCTCCTACAATGAGCAGTTCTTC.

This clonotype was detected ten times or more. The chain joins TRBV30 to TRBJ2-3; D perhaps matches TRBD1 (5 bases). The germline V gene encodes CDR1 GTSNPN and CDR2 SVGIG (reference sequence). V lost 0 bases, J lost 6 bases, and 7 bases lay in between. The CDR3 has 12 amino acids. DNA of the CDR3: TGTGCCTGGAGTGTAGCAGGGGATACGCAGTATTTT. It is translated as CAWSVAGDTQYF.

A single count supports this clonotype. This clone may be a read error of a much larger clone one base away. The chain is built from TRBV2 and TRBJ2-3; D unresolved. Germline assignment: CDR1 SNHLY and CDR2 FYNNEI. This CDR3 spans 11 amino acids. Trimming took 11 bases from V and 4 from J, leaving 10 bases between them. CDR3 in DNA: TGTGCCTGCGGCCTCGCAGATACGCAGTATTTT. It specifies CACGLADTQYF.

Of note for this clonotype: The junction differs from germline at one of its ends, possibly a read error. This chain links TRBV10-3 with TRBJ2-5, with 7 bases matching TRBD2. The CDR3 runs 14 residues. Germline CDR1 is ENHRY and CDR2 is SYGVKD. The CDR3 loop reads CVISGGRLGETQYF. The CDR3 DNA follows: TGTGTCATCTCGGGGGGAAGGTTAGGGGAGACCCAGTACTTC.

In this sample, this clonotype turned up many times. The rearrangement uses TRBV7-2 and TRBJ2-1, with 7 positions matching TRBD1. The V and J ends lost 5 bases and 4 bases, in that order; junction bases with no gene match: 8. The CDR3 covers 15 residues. Germline lookup yields CDR1 SGHTA and CDR2 FQGNSA. The CDR3 DNA sequence: TGTGCCAGCAGCCGTGACAGGGCTCTGTACAATGAGCAGTTCTTC. It specifies CASSRDRALYNEQFF.

The chain couples TRBV10-3 to TRBJ2-7; possible D gene TRBD1, 5 bases. This CDR3 has 13 amino acids. The V gene lost 7 bases and the J gene lost 0 bases, with 10 bases spanning the gap. Germline V gives CDR1 ENHRY, CDR2 SYGVKD. CDR3 amino acids: CAIIDSSSYEQYF. Written as DNA, the CDR3 is TGTGCCATCATAGACAGTAGCTCCTACGAGCAGTACTTC.

This sequence joins TRBV29-1 and TRBJ2-1; D might be TRBD1 (7 bases). Trimming stripped 8 bases from V and 0 bases from J, with 17 bases between. Germline CDR1 is SQVTM and CDR2 is ANQGSEA. The length of the CDR3 is 15 residues. DNA for the CDR3: TGCAGCATCTCTCCAGGGGGGAGCTCCTACAATGAGCAGTTCTTC. This sequence encodes CSISPGGSSYNEQFF.

This clonotype occurred a few times. The J gene is TRBJ2-2, the V gene TRBV6-2 or TRBV6-3, with 8 bases that match TRBD1. With V trimmed by 4 bases and J by 0 bases, 22 bases remained unmatched. The CDR3 loop spans 22 amino acids. CDR1 MNHEY and CDR2 SVGEGT come from the germline V gene. Written as DNA, the CDR3 is TGTGCCAGCAGTTTCCATATCAACTCGGGACAGGCTGCTCCCTCGAACACCGGGGAGCTGTTTTTT. Amino acid sequence: CASSFHINSGQAAPSNTGELFF.

The table lists this clonotype with a count of one. The V call is TRBV29-1, the J call TRBJ2-7; D gene unclear. From germline, CDR1 is SQVTM and CDR2 ANQGSEA. The CDR3 is 13 amino acids. Between the trimmed V and J ends, which lost 4 bases and 2 bases, there was a span of 12 bases. The CDR3 loop is CSVVKGNTYEQYF. DNA of the CDR3: TGCAGCGTTGTGAAGGGAAACACCTACGAGCAGTACTTC.

As to this clonotype: The junction departs from germline at one end; a sequencing error may be responsible. This chain connects TRBV7-8 to TRBJ1-1; 7 bases map to TRBD1. CDR1 and CDR2 from the germline V gene are SGHVS and FQNEAQ. The CDR3 spans 16 residues. The CDR3 coding sequence is TGTGTCAGCAGCTTAGCGCGAGTGGACAGGTCAGCTGAAGCTTTCTTT. Translation: CVSSLARVDRSAEAFF.

Many counts were recorded for this clonotype. The chain has TRBV12-3 or TRBV12-4 and TRBJ2-1; tentatively, D is TRBD2 (5 bases). The CDR3 sequence is 14 residues long. Trimming pared 2 bases from V and 6 bases from J, leaving 11 bases between. The CDR3 spells CASSLLQLGNEQFF. As DNA, the CDR3 is TGTGCCAGCAGTTTACTCCAACTAGGCAATGAGCAGTTCTTC.

This clonotype was counted only a few times. The gene calls are TRBV29-1 and TRBJ1-1; no reliable D call. The CDR3 consists of 11 residues. Germline CDR1 and CDR2: SQVTM and ANQGSEA. V was clipped by 7 bases and J by 7 bases, with 13 bases between them. CDR3 residues: CSATAEGEAFF. CDR3 coding DNA: TGCAGCGCAACAGCAGAGGGTGAAGCTTTCTTT.

This clonotype appeared many times. The chain employs TRBV27 and TRBJ2-7; TRBD1 aligns across 8 bases. CDR3 length: 15 residues. Per the germline V gene, CDR1 is MNHEY and CDR2 is SMNVEV (reference sequence). V shed 6 bases, J shed 3 bases, and the junction held 10 bases outside the gene matches. In nucleotides, the CDR3 is TGTGCCAGCAGCAAAATCCGGGACAGGTTCTACGAGCAGTACTTC. The encoded protein is CASSKIRDRFYEQYF.

This clonotype was counted between two and nine times. The chain joins TRBV27 to TRBJ2-1; 8 bases map to TRBD1. V gave up 5 bases and J gave up 4 bases; unmatched junction bases: 13. Germline lookup yields CDR1 MNHEY and CDR2 SMNVEV (reference sequence). The CDR3 has 17 residues. CDR3 amino acids: CASSPDRGFLKYNEQFF. In DNA form, the CDR3 reads TGTGCCAGCAGTCCCGACAGGGGTTTCCTGAAATACAATGAGCAGTTCTTC.

The rearrangement joins TRBV7-9 to TRBJ2-5; no clear D. Germline assignment: CDR1 SEHNR and CDR2 FQNEAQ (reference sequence). The CDR3 sequence is 17 residues long. V lost 5 bases and J 3 bases, leaving 22 bases between the germline ends. The CDR3 DNA is TGTGCCAGCAGCCGCCGCCAGCCCGACACCATTAAAGAGACCCAGTACTTC. Translating gives CASSRRQPDTIKETQYF.

This clonotype was seen repeatedly, ten times or more. The rearrangement joins TRBV28 to TRBJ2-5; D ambiguous. V lost 7 bases and J lost 2, with 8 bases in between. CDR3 size: 12 residues. Germline lookup yields CDR1 MDHEN and CDR2 SYDVKM. CDR3 bases: TGTGCCAGCATCTCAAGTCAAGAGACCCAGTACTTC. It is translated as CASISSQETQYF.